One and the same sample provided the 20 T cell receptor beta chains below, sequenced in a study of cytomegalovirus exposure and HLA in healthy donors. Data came from immunoSEQ multiplex PCR; TCRdb stores just in-frame clones and leaves some out. The sample records more than 80,000 clones, 95% to 97% being singletons. Sequencing was done on a sample of PBMCs. These receptors all stem from a woman aged 18-29 years in good health and CMV-seronegative.

The V call is TRBV5-5, the J call TRBJ1-4; 8 nucleotides align to TRBD1. Germline loops: CDR1 SGHKS, CDR2 YYEKEE (reference sequence). Trimming cost V 0 bases and J 8 bases; bases outside gene matches: 3. The CDR3 loop spans 14 amino acids. The CDR3 DNA follows: TGTGCCAGCAGCTTGGGACAGGGGTGGGAAAAACTGTTTTTT. The encoded protein is CASSLGQGWEKLFF.

The chain links TRBV30 to TRBJ2-1, with TRBD2 matching 10 bases. V was clipped by 5 bases and J by 9 bases; unmatched bases: 13. This CDR3 is built from 15 residues. Germline CDR1 reads GTSNPN; CDR2 reads SVGIG (reference sequence). Here the CDR3 reads CAWRGPGLAFFEQFF. Written as DNA, the CDR3 is TGTGCCTGGCGCGGACCGGGACTAGCGTTCTTTGAGCAGTTCTTC. Supplemented by reference TRBV30 and TRBJ2-1, the full variable domain reads SQTIHQWPATLVQPVGSPLSLECTVEGTSNPNLYWYRQAAGRGLQLLFYSVGIGQISSEVPQNLSASRPQDRQFILSSKKLLLSDSGFYLCAWRGPGLAFFEQFFGPGTRLTVL.

The CDR3 region is CASSPYLDSSGNTIYF. In nucleotides, the CDR3 is TGTGCCAGCAGTCCGTACCTGGACAGCTCTGGAAACACCATATATTTT. The chain employs TRBV27 and TRBJ1-3, with D perhaps matching TRBD1 (6 bases). This CDR3 has 16 residues. V lost 5 bases and J 0 bases, leaving 14 bases between the germline ends. CDR1 is MNHEY and CDR2 is SMNVEV in the germline V gene (reference sequence).

The gene calls are TRBV5-1 and TRBJ2-7; 7 positions agree with TRBD2. Germline CDR1 reads SGHRS; CDR2 reads YFSETQ. The CDR3 loop spans 14 amino acids. V gave up 6 bases and J gave up 0 bases; unmatched junction bases: 6. CDR3: CASTRGGTSYEQYF. The DNA for the CDR3 is TGCGCCAGCACCCGCGGGGGAACCTCCTACGAGCAGTACTTC.

The chain combines TRBV13 with TRBJ2-7; D possibly corresponds to TRBD2 (5 bases). V lost 4 bases and J lost 3, with 13 bases in between. Germline V lookup: CDR1 PRHDT, CDR2 FYEKMQ (reference sequence). The CDR3 spans 14 residues. The CDR3 region is CASSWAGLYYEQYF. CDR3 bases: TGTGCCAGCAGCTGGGCGGGTCTGTACTACGAGCAGTACTTC.

The gene calls are TRBV19 and TRBJ1-5; 9 bases line up with TRBD1. This CDR3 contains 15 residues. Germline CDR1 and CDR2: LNHDA and SQIVND (reference sequence). With V trimmed by 5 bases and J by 5 bases, 7 bases remained unmatched. The CDR3 nucleotides are TGTGCCAGTAGTGCACAACAGGGGGCGTATCAGCCCCAGCATTTT. Its protein product is CASSAQQGAYQPQHF.

The rearrangement links TRBV6-5 to TRBJ2-3, with 7 bases lining up with TRBD1. V shed 7 bases, J shed 2 bases, and the junction held 9 bases outside the gene matches. CDR1 and CDR2 (germline): MNHEY, SVGAGI. The CDR3 is 15 residues long. CDR3 in DNA: TGTGCCAGCACTACCCGGGACAGAGACACAGATACGCAGTATTTT. This sequence encodes CASTTRDRDTDTQYF.

V is TRBV5-6 and J is TRBJ1-3; D gene uncertain. The germline V gene encodes CDR1 SGHDT and CDR2 YYEEEE. The CDR3 length is 14 residues. V was shortened by 4 bases and J by 0 bases, with 8 bases between the two germline ends. CDR3 sequence (DNA): TGTGCCAGCAGCACGGGTAACTCTGGAAACACCATATATTTT. This codes for CASSTGNSGNTIYF.

The rearrangement joins TRBV5-1 to TRBJ1-1; maybe TRBD1 (5 bases). The V gene lost 3 bases and the J gene lost 2 bases, with 8 bases spanning the gap. The germline V gene encodes CDR1 SGHRS and CDR2 YFSETQ. The CDR3 has 13 residues. CDR3 loop: CASSSQGNTEAFF. The CDR3 DNA follows: TGCGCCAGCAGCTCTCAGGGAAACACTGAAGCTTTCTTT. Full variable domain (remainder filled in from reference TRBV5-1 and TRBJ1-1): KAGVTQTPRYLIKTRGQQVTLSCSPISGHRSVSWYQQTPGQGLQFLFEYFSETQRNKGNFPGRFSGRQFSNSRSEMNVSTLELGDSALYLCASSSQGNTEAFFGQGTRLTVV.

V usage is TRBV27 and J usage is TRBJ1-2; weak D call: TRBD1 (6 bases). The V end lost 4 bases, the J end lost 2 bases, and 8 bases lay between the germline ends. The V gene's germline CDR1 is MNHEY and CDR2 SMNVEV (reference sequence). This CDR3 region has 13 residues. As DNA, the CDR3 is TGTGCCAGCAGTTGGGACACGAACTATGGCTACACCTTC. It yields the protein CASSWDTNYGYTF.

DNA for the CDR3: TGTGCCAGCAGTGGCCAGGCTTACTCCTACGAGCAGTACTTC. Residues: CASSGQAYSYEQYF. The chain recombines TRBV2 with TRBJ2-7; D uncertain. CDR1 SNHLY and CDR2 FYNNEI come from the germline V gene. The V end was cut by 4 bases, the J end by 0 bases, with 10 bases between. The CDR3 sequence is 14 residues long.

The chain links TRBV4-1 to TRBJ2-1, with 9 nucleotides matching TRBD2. Germline values: CDR1 MGHRA, CDR2 YSYEKL. V was clipped by 3 bases and J by 8 bases; unmatched bases: 14. The CDR3 has 17 residues. The CDR3 nucleotides read TGCGCCAGCAGCCAGGACCCGGCGGGACTAGCCGGGCATGAGCAGTTCTTC. It codes for CASSQDPAGLAGHEQFF.

V gene TRBV6-6 combines with J gene TRBJ2-7; possibly TRBD2 for D (6 bases). The CDR3 is 13 residues long. Trimming took 10 bases from V and 0 from J, leaving 13 bases between them. The V gene's germline CDR1 is MNHNY and CDR2 SVGAGI (reference sequence). The CDR3 loop is CATRDSSSYEQYF. CDR3 in DNA: TGTGCCACCCGGGACTCAAGCTCCTACGAGCAGTACTTC.

V is TRBV27 and J is TRBJ1-2; 9 positions match TRBD1. J gave up 8 bases and V 3 bases, and 4 bases lay outside the gene matches. This CDR3 comprises 13 residues. The germline CDR1 and CDR2 sequences are MNHEY and SMNVEV (reference sequence). CDR3 sequence: CASSFWTGEGYTF. The CDR3 DNA reads TGTGCCAGCAGTTTTTGGACAGGGGAGGGCTACACCTTC.

V is TRBV5-1 and J is TRBJ1-1; 7 bases agree with TRBD1. Germline-derived CDR1 and CDR2 are SGHRS and YFSETQ. This CDR3 has 15 residues. V was clipped by 4 bases and J by 1 base; unmatched bases: 7. The CDR3, as DNA: TGCGCCAGCAGCACAACGTGGACAGGGAACACTGAAGCTTTCTTT. Its protein product is CASSTTWTGNTEAFF.

The V and J genes are TRBV30 and TRBJ1-1; D gene ambiguous. V gave up 7 bases and J gave up 5 bases, with 5 bases separating them. The CDR3 sequence is 9 residues long. Germline loops: CDR1 GTSNPN, CDR2 SVGIG (reference sequence). The CDR3 DNA is TGTGCCTCGGGGACTGAAGCTTTCTTT. Residues: CASGTEAFF.

V gene TRBV10-1 combines with J gene TRBJ2-1; no clear D. Germline V CDR1 and CDR2: WNHNN, SYGVQD (reference sequence). The ends were cut back, 2 bases at V and 6 bases at J, with 14 bases in the middle. There are 15 residues in the CDR3. CDR3 DNA sequence: TGCGCCAGCAGTGAGGTTTGGTGGCCAGGCAATGAGCAGTTCTTC. Its translation is CASSEVWWPGNEQFF.

The CDR3 protein is CASSLGTGGEKLFF. DNA of the CDR3: TGTGCCAGCAGCTTAGGGACAGGGGGCGAAAAACTGTTTTTT. The rearrangement links TRBV7-9 to TRBJ1-4; TRBD1 matches at 11 bases. Germline CDR1 and CDR2: SEHNR and FQNEAQ (reference sequence). V lost 1 base and J lost 8; bases outside the gene matches: 0. The CDR3 runs to 14 residues.

This chain connects TRBV20-1 to TRBJ2-5; D unresolved. V gave up 4 bases and J gave up 5 bases, with 5 bases separating them. The CDR3 is 10 amino acids. CDR1 is DFQATT and CDR2 is SNEGSKA in the germline V gene (reference sequence). The CDR3 is CSATSETQYF. Here the CDR3 DNA reads TGCAGTGCTACTTCCGAGACCCAGTACTTC.

V usage is TRBV7-9 and J usage is TRBJ2-5, with 8 bases identical to TRBD2. Germline V lookup: CDR1 SEHNR, CDR2 FQNEAQ (reference sequence). This CDR3 has 16 residues. V gave up 3 bases and J gave up 5 bases; unmatched junction bases: 11. CDR3 bases: TGTGCCAGCAGCTTGGAGTCAGGGCTAGCGGGCGAGACCCAGTACTTC. It codes for CASSLESGLAGETQYF.